The subject of this entry is one T cell receptor beta chain. A far larger clone differs by one base, so this is likely a read error. The sample is drawn from a study of shared clonotypes between healthy human individuals. Here immunoSEQ multiplex PCR was the method, and the copy in TCRdb shows in-frame clones only, minus some. This sample has about 480,000 clones, with around 79% found just once. Germline assignment: CDR1 MNHEY and CDR2 SVGAGI. The CDR3 is 12 residues long. The sequence was obtained from a woman aged 40 to 55 in good health. Some clones in this sample may be carry-over from other donors' samples. The sequencing input was PBMCs. The chain carries TRBV6-5 and TRBJ1-1; perhaps TRBD1 as D (6 bases). DNA of the CDR3: TGTGCCGGCAGGCAAGGGGGCACTGAAGCTTTCTTT. Its translation: CAGRQGGTEAFF.